This TCR beta chain was captured in a study of blood T cell repertoires in COVID-19. Study details: Nucleic acid was either cDNA or gDNA, and it came from T cells, B-cell-depleted T cells, or PBMCs.

Before being deemed recovered, Cohort 3 donors had two negative PCRs, clearance, or symptom resolution. The V end lost 3 bases, the J end lost 0 bases, and 12 bases lay between the germline ends. The V gene's germline CDR1 is SGHTA and CDR2 FQGNSA. CDR3 length equals 15 residues. Original data processing: Estimation of nucleated cell counts was performed using reference gene primer amplification. Libraries were prepared by immunoSEQ multiplex PCR; TCRdb keeps only in-frame clonotypes and omits some of them. D and trimming were read from the DNA, whereas the V and J calls and clone size are those reported in that table. Among 200,000 to 250,000 clones listed, approximately 80% were seen once.

The TCR sequence derives from a man in his 60s who had recovered from COVID-19. The chain recombines TRBV7-2 with TRBJ2-7; tentative D call: TRBD2 (6 bases). The sequencing sample was made of PBMCs or T cells enriched from blood (not recorded which). CDR3 residues: CASSLTGGSSYEQYF. CDR3 coding DNA: TGTGCCAGCAGCTTGACCGGAGGGAGCTCCTACGAGCAGTACTTC.